What follows are 9 T cell receptor beta chains derived from one specimen sequenced in a study of blood T cell repertoires in COVID-19 (dated by TCRdb to about 2020). The library was prepared using the immunoSEQ multiplex PCR assay. As stored in TCRdb, this immuneACCESS dataset retains in-frame rearrangements with V and J assigned. A fraction of the clones does not appear; measured against another copy, unresolved V genes explain less than half of the discrepancy, and the remainder lacks a known reason. For this sample the table gives 75,000 to 95,000 clones, of which around four fifths were detected only once. Together, the top ten hold 3% to 4% of the sample. Sequenced input: peripheral blood. All receptors come from a man in his forties or fifties with acute or convalescent COVID-19.

CDR3 residues: CASSYFPGLAGGSSYEQYF. The CDR3 nucleotides read TGTGCCAGCAGTTACTTCCCGGGACTAGCGGGGGGTTCCTCCTACGAGCAGTACTTC. The rearrangement joins TRBV6-2 or TRBV6-3 to TRBJ2-7, with 15 positions matching TRBD2. The CDR3 is 19 residues long. J was trimmed by 0 bases and V by 1 base; bases with no gene match: 7. Germline CDR1 MNHEY, CDR2 SVGEGT.

A remark on this clone: A junction boundary mismatches the germline segment, possibly from a read error. This rearrangement joins TRBV11-1 to TRBJ1-1; 8 bases are shared with TRBD1. The CDR3 consists of 13 residues. Germline lookup yields CDR1 SGHAT and CDR2 FQDESV (reference sequence). CDR3 sequence reads: CASSSRTGSDAFF. DNA of the CDR3: TGTGCCAGCAGCTCTCGGACAGGGTCTGATGCTTTCTTT. Together with reference TRBV11-1 and TRBJ1-1, the CDR3 gives the full variable domain: EAEVAQSPRYKITEKSQAVAFWCDPISGHATLYWYRQILGQGPELLVQFQDESVVDDSQLPKDRFSAERLKGVDSTLKIQPAELGDSAMYLCASSSRTGSDAFFGQGTRLTVV.

This rearrangement joins TRBV6-4 to TRBJ1-2; the D is unclear. The germline V gene encodes CDR1 MRHNA and CDR2 SNTAGT. The CDR3 sequence is 12 residues long. Trimming stripped 2 bases from V and 4 bases from J, with 5 bases between. The CDR3 here is CASSDASYGYTF. CDR3 DNA: TGTGCCAGCAGTGACGCTAGCTATGGCTACACCTTC.

The chain joins TRBV18 to TRBJ1-1; no firm D call. V lost 3 bases and J lost 0, with 11 bases in between. Germline V gives CDR1 KGHSH, CDR2 LQKENI. CDR3 length equals 15 residues. The CDR3 region has the DNA TGTGCCAGCTCACCTCCTTCGACAATGAACACTGAAGCTTTCTTT. Its translation: CASSPPSTMNTEAFF.

V gene TRBV4-1 combines with J gene TRBJ1-6, with 8 bases aligning to TRBD1. The V gene's germline CDR1 is MGHRA and CDR2 YSYEKL. This CDR3 is 18 amino acids long. With V trimmed by 4 bases and J by 7 bases, 15 bases remained unmatched. The CDR3 nucleotides read TGCGCCAGCAGCCGGGGGCCCTCTGGGGACAGGATCAATTCACCCCTCCACTTT. Protein product: CASSRGPSGDRINSPLHF.

The chain recombines TRBV6-5 with TRBJ1-4; tentative D call: TRBD1 (6 bases). The CDR3 sequence is 13 residues long. Germline values: CDR1 MNHEY, CDR2 SVGAGI. Trimming pared 6 bases from V and 8 bases from J, leaving 13 bases between. The CDR3 here is CASRSIGQEKLFF. The CDR3 DNA sequence: TGTGCCAGCAGATCCATCGGACAGGAAAAACTGTTTTTT.

The chain employs TRBV15 and TRBJ1-5, with 7 positions matching TRBD1. Germline CDR1 is LNHNV and CDR2 is YYDKDF (reference sequence). V lost 5 bases, J lost 4 bases, and 17 bases stayed unmatched. The CDR3 totals 18 residues. Here the CDR3 DNA reads TGTGCCACCAGCGGAGGAGACAGGGCGGATGGATGGAATCAGCCCCAGCATTTT. It codes for CATSGGDRADGWNQPQHF.

V gene TRBV9 combines with J gene TRBJ2-4, with TRBD1 matching 7 bases. After removal of 2 bases from V and 0 bases from J, the junction contained 5 bases not matched to a gene. The germline V gene encodes CDR1 SGDLS and CDR2 YYNGEE. CDR3 size: 16 residues. As DNA, the CDR3 is TGTGCCAGCAGCGTGGGGACAGCCGTAGCCAAAAACATTCAGTACTTC. Its translation is CASSVGTAVAKNIQYF.

This chain joins TRBV10-2 and TRBJ2-5; TRBD2 matches 13 bases. Per the germline V gene, CDR1 is WSHSY and CDR2 is SAAADI. Germline trimming cut 4 bases from V and 5 bases from J; bases unmatched to any gene: 4. The CDR3 runs 15 residues. The DNA of the CDR3 is TGCGCCAGCAGTGGACTAGCGGGAGGCAGGGAGACCCAGTACTTC. The encoded protein is CASSGLAGGRETQYF.